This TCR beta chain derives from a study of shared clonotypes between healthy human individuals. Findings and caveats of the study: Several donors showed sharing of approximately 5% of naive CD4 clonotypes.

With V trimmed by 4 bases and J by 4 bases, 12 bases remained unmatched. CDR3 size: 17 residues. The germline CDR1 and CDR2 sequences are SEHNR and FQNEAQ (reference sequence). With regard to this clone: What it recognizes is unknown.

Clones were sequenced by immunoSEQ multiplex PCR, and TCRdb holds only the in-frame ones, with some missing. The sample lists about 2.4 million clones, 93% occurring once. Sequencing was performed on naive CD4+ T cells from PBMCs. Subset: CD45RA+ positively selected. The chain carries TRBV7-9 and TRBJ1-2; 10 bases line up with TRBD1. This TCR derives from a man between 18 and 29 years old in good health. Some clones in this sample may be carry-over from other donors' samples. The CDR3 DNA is TGTGCCAGCAGCTCGAACCGACAGGGGGCGAGGGGCTATGGCTACACCTTC. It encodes CASSSNRQGARGYGYTF.